This T cell receptor (beta chain) was identified in a study of blood T cell repertoires in COVID-19. Study context: Material from acute and convalescent COVID-19 was sourced from the United States, Italy and Spain.

Sequencing was performed with immunoSEQ multiplex PCR; in TCRdb, only in-frame clones are kept and a portion is missing. Seen here are about 140,000 clones, over 60% observed once, and the top ten hold roughly 13%. From germline, CDR1 is MNHEY and CDR2 SVGAGI. This CDR3 is built from 15 residues. The V segment lost 5 bases and the J segment 5 bases; nucleotides outside the gene matches: 5. The source of this sequence is a man older than 75 with acute or convalescent COVID-19. This chain connects TRBV6-5 to TRBJ2-5, with 13 bases matching TRBD2. The sequencing sample was made of peripheral blood. CDR3 sequence (DNA): TGTGCCAGCAGTACTCGACTAGCGGGGGGCGAGACCCAGTACTTC. This translates into CASSTRLAGGETQYF.